This TCR beta chain was identified during a study of response to subunit inactivated influenza vaccine. General study findings and limits: Researchers suggested that each seasonal influenza vaccination recruits few new T cells.

In this sample, this clonotype turned up a few times. The antigen remains undetermined. The CDR3 spans 16 residues. CDR1 and CDR2 (germline): DFQATT, SNEGSKA (reference sequence). V lost 0 bases and J 0 bases, leaving 11 bases between the germline ends. TCRdb processed the RT-PCR reads anew with MiXCR; each CDR3 protein has one entry. This table has about 520,000 distinct CDR3 sequences, roughly 7.9% appearing once. The material sequenced was PBMCs from blood, taken approximately 25 months after vaccination. The J gene is TRBJ2-2, the V gene TRBV20-1; no reliable D call. The source is a man aged 45-69 years who received an inactivated influenza vaccine. The CDR3, as DNA: TGCAGTGCTAGAGATTCGGCAACTACGAACACCGGGGAGCTGTTTTTT. It encodes CSARDSATTNTGELFF.